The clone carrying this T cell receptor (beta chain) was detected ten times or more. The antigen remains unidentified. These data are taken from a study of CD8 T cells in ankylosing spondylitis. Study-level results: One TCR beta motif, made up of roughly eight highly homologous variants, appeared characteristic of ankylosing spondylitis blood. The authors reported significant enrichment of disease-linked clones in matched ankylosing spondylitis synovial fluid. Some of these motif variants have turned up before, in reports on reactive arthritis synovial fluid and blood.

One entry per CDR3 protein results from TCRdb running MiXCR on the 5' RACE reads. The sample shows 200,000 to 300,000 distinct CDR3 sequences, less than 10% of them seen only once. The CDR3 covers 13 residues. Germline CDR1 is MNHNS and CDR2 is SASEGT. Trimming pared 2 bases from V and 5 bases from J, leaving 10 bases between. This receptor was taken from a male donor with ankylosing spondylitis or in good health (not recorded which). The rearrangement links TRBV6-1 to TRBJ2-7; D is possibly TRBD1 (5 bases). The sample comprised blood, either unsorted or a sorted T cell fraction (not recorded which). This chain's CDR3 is CASSEPRGDEQYF. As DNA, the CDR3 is TGTGCCAGCAGTGAACCTAGGGGCGACGAGCAGTACTTC.